The rows below give T cell receptor beta chains drawn from one sample of a study of blood T cell repertoires in COVID-19. Here immunoSEQ multiplex PCR was the method, and the copy in TCRdb shows in-frame clones only, minus some. This sample has 25,000 to 30,000 clones, with around 86% found just once. Material for sequencing was peripheral blood. Every receptor here comes from a man in his 70s with acute or convalescent COVID-19. CDR3s include the opening cysteine and the closing phenylalanine or tryptophan. The D gene is left open where the match is weak.

TRBV5-1	-	15	TRBJ1-1	CASSLEDSLNTEAFF	TGCGCCAGCAGCTTGGAGGACAGCCTGAACACTGAAGCTTTCTTT
TRBV28	TRBD1	12	TRBJ1-2	CASRGTGGGYTF	TGTGCCAGCAGGGGGACAGGGGGCGGCTACACCTTC
TRBV5-1	TRBD1	13	TRBJ1-2	CASSWDREDGYTF	TGCGCCAGCAGCTGGGACAGGGAGGACGGCTACACCTTC
TRBV3-1/TRBV3-2	TRBD2	16	TRBJ2-1	CASSQLASGSLDEQFF	TGTGCCAGCAGCCAATTGGCTAGCGGGAGTCTCGATGAGCAGTTCTTC
TRBV19	TRBD2	15	TRBJ2-2	CASSMVAGASGELFF	TGTGCCAGTAGTATGGTAGCGGGAGCTTCCGGGGAGCTGTTTTTT
TRBV10-3	-	12	TRBJ1-2	CAISTQALGYTF	TGTGCCATCAGTACACAGGCCCTGGGCTACACCTTC
TRBV27	-	14	TRBJ2-7	CASSFRAGIHEQYF	TGTGCCAGCAGTTTCCGGGCAGGGATCCACGAGCAGTACTTC
TRBV11-2	-	15	TRBJ1-1	CASSLKGARGTEAFF	TGTGCCAGCAGCTTGAAGGGCGCGCGGGGCACTGAAGCTTTCTTT
TRBV7-3	TRBD1	13	TRBJ1-2	CASSLSGGSGYTF	TGTGCCAGCAGCTTATCAGGGGGCAGTGGCTACACCTTC
TRBV13	-	16	TRBJ2-5	CASSEGRGFSGETQYF	TGTGCCAGCAGCGAAGGCAGGGGCTTTAGCGGGGAGACCCAGTACTTC
TRBV5-6	-	13	TRBJ2-3	CASSSEVLLGKYF	TGTGCCAGCAGCTCGGAAGTCTTACTAGGAAAGTATTTT
TRBV7-2	TRBD2	15	TRBJ2-7	CASSFGAGGVGEQYF	TGTGCCAGCAGCTTTGGAGCGGGAGGCGTGGGTGAGCAGTACTTC
TRBV2	-	14	TRBJ2-5	CASSDGRSGETQYF	TGTGCCAGCAGTGATGGCAGGTCAGGGGAGACCCAGTACTTC